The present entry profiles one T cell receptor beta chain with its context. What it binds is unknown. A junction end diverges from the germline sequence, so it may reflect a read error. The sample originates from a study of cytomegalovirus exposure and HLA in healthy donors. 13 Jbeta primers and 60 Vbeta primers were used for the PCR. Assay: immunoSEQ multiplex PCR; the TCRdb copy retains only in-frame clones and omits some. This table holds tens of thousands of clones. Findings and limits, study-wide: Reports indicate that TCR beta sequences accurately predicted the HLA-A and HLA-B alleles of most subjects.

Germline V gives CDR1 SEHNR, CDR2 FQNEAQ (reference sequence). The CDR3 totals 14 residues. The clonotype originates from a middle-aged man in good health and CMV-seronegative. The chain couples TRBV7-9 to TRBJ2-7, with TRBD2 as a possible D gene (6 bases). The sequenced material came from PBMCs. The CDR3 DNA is TGTGGCAGCAGCCACGAAGGGGAGGCTAGCGAGCAGTACTTC. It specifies CGSSHEGEASEQYF.